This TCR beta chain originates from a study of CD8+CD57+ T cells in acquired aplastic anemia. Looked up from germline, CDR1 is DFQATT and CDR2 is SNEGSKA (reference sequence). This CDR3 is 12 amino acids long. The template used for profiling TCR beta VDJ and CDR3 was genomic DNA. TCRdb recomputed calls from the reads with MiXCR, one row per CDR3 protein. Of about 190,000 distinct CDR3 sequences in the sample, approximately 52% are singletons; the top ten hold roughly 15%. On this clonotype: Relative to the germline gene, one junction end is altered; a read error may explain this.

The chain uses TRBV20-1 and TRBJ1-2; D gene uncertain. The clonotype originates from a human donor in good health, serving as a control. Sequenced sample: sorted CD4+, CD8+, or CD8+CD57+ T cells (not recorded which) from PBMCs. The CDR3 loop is CGASLKGYGYTF. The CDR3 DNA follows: TGCGGTGCTAGTCTCAAAGGGTACGGCTACACCTTC.